This T cell receptor beta chain originates from a study of regulatory T cells in long-lasting Graves disease. Broader study findings: Lower TCR diversity characterized persistent Graves' patients relative to newly diagnosed patients. Those with persistent disease had in common more public clonotypes (roughly 3,000) than new patients (approximately 990).

In building TCR beta libraries, iRepertoire HTBI primers were used together with Arm-PCR of CDR3 regions. One entry per CDR3 protein, called by TCRdb with MiXCR from the multiplex PCR reads. The sample lists roughly 510,000 distinct CDR3 sequences, more than 15% occurring once. There are 14 residues in the CDR3. V was cut by 4 bases and J by 0 bases, with 10 bases left in between. Germline CDR1 is SGHRS and CDR2 is YFSETQ. Time point given: newly diagnosed GD, antithyroid drugs for less than 3 months. PBMCs provided the RNA from which the TCR library was made. Peripheral blood, at roughly 9 milliliters, went into EDTA tubes. This clonotype was recorded many times. What it binds is unknown. The data were also submitted as part of a second study, on T cells in Graves' hyperthyroidism and ophthalmopathy. This second report adds: Thyroid ultrasound and orbital computed tomography, with clinical symptoms and serum thyroxine and TRAb, informed diagnoses.

V usage is TRBV5-1 and J usage is TRBJ1-1, with D perhaps TRBD1 (6 bases). Here the sequenced sample was peripheral blood mononuclear cells (PBMCs), taken at new diagnosis, from a patient treated with antithyroid drugs. The TCR was taken from a man younger than 35 with Graves disease. CDR3: CASSRDKLNTEAFF. CDR3 DNA sequence: TGCGCCAGCAGCCGGGACAAGTTGAACACTGAAGCTTTCTTT.